The rows below give T cell receptor beta chains drawn from one sample of a study of cytomegalovirus exposure and HLA in healthy donors. Data came from immunoSEQ multiplex PCR; TCRdb stores just in-frame clones and leaves some out. This sample has roughly 150,000 clones, with approximately 80% found just once. Sequencing input: PBMCs. The receptors were gathered from a man aged 30-40 years in good health and CMV-seropositive. Both conserved end residues are part of each CDR3. Each record gives: CDR3 protein, clone size, J gene, V gene. Only some rows state a clone size, as once, few, many or a class for expanded clones.

CASSTGGGWETQYF,.,TRBJ2-5,TRBV5-1
CASSLGGQYTF,.,TRBJ1-2,TRBV11-2
CASSLAAGGIRYEQYF,.,TRBJ2-7,TRBV5-5
CASSQADRDRGADTQYF,.,TRBJ2-3,TRBV4-3
CASSQARAYEQYF,.,TRBJ2-7,TRBV4-3
CASSQAHGGEDAEQYF,.,TRBJ2-7,TRBV4-3
CASSTRGTEAFF,few,TRBJ1-1,TRBV6-6
CATSRDPGQETQYF,.,TRBJ2-5,TRBV15
CASSIDHRDSINEQYF,.,TRBJ2-7,TRBV19
CAGTGQGASGNTIYF,.,TRBJ1-3,TRBV11-2
CASSTGANTEAFF,.,TRBJ1-1,TRBV5-1
CASSPRAETNYGYTF,.,TRBJ1-2,TRBV18
CASSPGTDSYEQYF,.,TRBJ2-7,TRBV7-7
CASSLGLPRTGTQYF,.,TRBJ2-3,TRBV7-2
CASTGRAGGNSPLHF,few,TRBJ1-6,TRBV5-1
CASSPSGIGNEKLFF,once,TRBJ1-4,TRBV6-5
CASSLVAGANYGYTF,.,TRBJ1-2,TRBV5-1
CASRPREARWGYTF,.,TRBJ1-2,TRBV7-2
CASSLGTSGVRYTQYF,.,TRBJ2-3,TRBV5-1
CASSLMAGEGNEQFF,.,TRBJ2-1,TRBV7-3
CAWSDRQVGNEKLFF,.,TRBJ1-4,TRBV30
CASSFSGADYGYTF,.,TRBJ1-2,TRBV6-5
CASSTGLEQYF,.,TRBJ2-7,TRBV6-6
CASSSGTLAPSTDTQYF,.,TRBJ2-3,TRBV5-1
CASSQARTGNTGELFF,.,TRBJ2-2,TRBV4-3
CASSILNRVLGDEQFF,.,TRBJ2-1,TRBV19
CASSPRTERPLHF,.,TRBJ1-6,TRBV7-7
CASSSPRSGGGRFNEQFF,.,TRBJ2-1,TRBV7-6
CSVEGEGSDYEQYF,.,TRBJ2-7,TRBV29-1
CASSVSAIGGNTEAFF,.,TRBJ1-1,TRBV9
CASNMGTVFSNQPQHF,.,TRBJ1-5,TRBV19
CASSLGGVRTEAFF,.,TRBJ1-1,TRBV5-8
CASSPYRNTGELFF,.,TRBJ2-2,TRBV5-8
CASSQGTGVTGELFF,few,TRBJ2-2,TRBV4-2
CASSIEDRAGNTIYF,.,TRBJ1-3,TRBV19
CASSLLAGGRNEQFF,.,TRBJ2-1,TRBV6-1
CASGTTSGGARNEQFF,.,TRBJ2-1,TRBV10-2